This T cell receptor (beta chain) stems from a study of blood T cell repertoires in COVID-19. Study summary: Some COVID-19 samples were acute and others convalescent; all came from the United States, Italy and Spain. The cDNA or gDNA used as material had been derived from T cells, B-cell-depleted T cells, or PBMCs.

In Seattle, patients joined the study during active infection and were tracked longitudinally. As handled by the study authors: Nucleated cell number was recorded as an estimate derived from reference gene primer amplification. Profiled with immunoSEQ multiplex PCR; TCRdb holds only in-frame clones, not every one. V and J calls plus clone size are reproduced from that table; the DNA served to infer D and trimming. Of roughly 300,000 clones in the sample, around 92% are singletons; the top ten hold 1.5% to 2%. The CDR3 consists of 15 residues. Unmatched junction bases numbered 8, after V lost 6 bases and J lost 4 bases. Germline loops: CDR1 SGHTA, CDR2 FQGNSA.

The sequence was obtained from a woman aged 25 to 39 with COVID-19, enrolled during active disease. The chain carries TRBV7-2 and TRBJ1-4; 7 nucleotides match TRBD1. Material for sequencing was peripheral blood. The CDR3 DNA follows: TGTGCCAGCAGAAAGGACAGGTGGGATAATGAAAAACTGTTTTTT. Amino acid sequence: CASRKDRWDNEKLFF.